This T cell receptor beta chain was captured by sequencing in a study of T cells in Graves' hyperthyroidism and ophthalmopathy. TCR beta CDR3 regions were amplified from RNA. TCR CDR3 underwent first-round RT-PCR with the HTBI primer set. TCRdb reprocessed the multiplex PCR reads via MiXCR and lists one record per CDR3 protein. There are more than 550,000 distinct CDR3 sequences in the sample; about 45% occur only once, and 7% to 7.5% lies in the top ten. V was clipped by 2 bases and J by 2 bases, with 7 bases between them. This CDR3 region has 14 residues. CDR1 ENHRY and CDR2 SYGVKD come from the germline V gene.

The clonotype was recovered from an adult man with Graves' disease, either hyperthyroidism or ophthalmopathy (not recorded which). Specimen: peripheral blood or thyroid tissue (not recorded which). The chain has TRBV10-3 and TRBJ1-5; D ambiguous. In nucleotides, the CDR3 is TGTGCCATCAGTGAGGACGGGGGCAATCAGCCCCAGCATTTT. This translates into CAISEDGGNQPQHF.